A single sample is the source of the 21 T cell receptor beta chains below, sequenced in a study of blood T cell repertoires in COVID-19 (TCRdb year 2020). The method was the immunoSEQ multiplex PCR assay. TCRdb re-hosts the immuneACCESS table, in-frame sequences only. Its copies lack some clones; in the studies checked, an unresolved V gene accounts for under half of them, and the cause for the rest is not known. The sample has about 120,000 clones on record, about 70% of them singletons. In total, the top ten clones hold around 5.5% of the sample. The specimen was peripheral blood. Source of these receptors: a man aged 60-69 years with acute or convalescent COVID-19.

J is TRBJ2-7 and V is TRBV20-1, with a tentative D call TRBD2 (6 bases). The CDR3 has 13 amino acids. The germline V and J ends were trimmed by 3 bases and 4 bases, with 13 bases remaining between them. Germline CDR1 and CDR2: DFQATT and SNEGSKA (reference sequence). As DNA, the CDR3 is TGCAGTGCTAGTTTGACTAGGCCATACGAGCAGTACTTC. Amino acids: CSASLTRPYEQYF.

The chain uses TRBV2 and TRBJ1-2, with D possibly being TRBD1 (5 bases). There are 11 residues in the CDR3. CDR1 is SNHLY and CDR2 is FYNNEI in the germline V gene. The germline V and J ends were trimmed by 8 bases and 8 bases, with 12 bases remaining between them. The CDR3 DNA is TGTGCCAGCGGTCAGGGTTCCGGCTACACCTTC. Its protein is CASGQGSGYTF.

The V call is TRBV7-2, the J call TRBJ1-5; no firm D call. Trimming took off 1 base at V and 3 bases at J, with 7 bases between the two ends. The CDR3 is 14 residues long. In germline, CDR1 is SGHTA, CDR2 FQGNSA. This chain's CDR3 is CASSLGAFNQPQHF. CDR3 coding DNA: TGTGCCAGCAGCTTAGGGGCATTCAATCAGCCCCAGCATTTT.

This clone came up once. The CDR3 DNA is TGTGCCAGCAGCTTACAAGGGAGGGCCAACAATGAGCAGTTCTTC. Residues: CASSLQGRANNEQFF. The chain couples TRBV11-3 to TRBJ2-1, with TRBD2 identical over 7 bases. The CDR3 extends over 15 amino acids. V was clipped by 2 bases and J by 5 bases; unmatched bases: 6. CDR1 and CDR2 from the germline V gene are SGHNT and YENEEA.

This clone was seen a single time. The chain joins TRBV19 to TRBJ1-2; TRBD1 agrees at 7 bases. V lost 3 bases, J lost 6 bases, and 16 bases stayed unmatched. Germline V gene data show CDR1 as LNHDA and CDR2 as SQIVND (reference sequence). The CDR3 spans 17 residues. DNA for the CDR3: TGTGCCAGTAGTATTTACCCCCGGACAGGATATTGGGATGGCTACACCTTC. Its translation is CASSIYPRTGYWDGYTF.

The chain carries TRBV11-3 and TRBJ2-6; the D is unclear. Germline loops: CDR1 SGHNT, CDR2 YENEEA. Trimming cost V 6 bases and J 1 base, with 4 bases left between them. The CDR3 is 13 amino acids. In DNA, the CDR3 is TGTGCCAGCAGGGAGTCTGGGGCCAACGTCCTGACTTTC. It translates to CASRESGANVLTF.

This chain uses TRBV7-9 with TRBJ2-3; the D gene is possibly TRBD2 (5 bases). Trimming took off 10 bases at V and 2 bases at J, with 25 bases between the two ends. Germline V gene sequence: CDR1 SEHNR, CDR2 FQNEAQ (reference sequence). The CDR3 contains 17 residues. The CDR3 spells CAILRVIARGSTDTQYF. DNA for the CDR3: TGTGCCATCCTCCGGGTAATCGCAAGAGGGTCCACAGATACGCAGTATTTT.

V is TRBV19 and J is TRBJ1-2; perhaps TRBD1 as D (6 bases). V lost 3 bases and J lost 4, with 12 bases in between. The germline gives CDR1 LNHDA, CDR2 SQIVND (reference sequence). The CDR3 spans 14 residues. The CDR3 loop is CASSIGGRRYGYTF. The DNA of the CDR3 is TGTGCCAGTAGTATCGGGGGGCGTCGCTATGGCTACACCTTC.

Here the CDR3 reads CASSAETGYEQYF. The CDR3 DNA reads TGTGCCAGCAGTGCAGAAACAGGTTACGAGCAGTACTTC. The gene calls are TRBV2 and TRBJ2-7; a possible D gene is TRBD1 (5 bases). The V gene lost 4 bases and the J gene lost 4 bases, with 11 bases spanning the gap. The CDR3 covers 13 residues. CDR1 is SNHLY and CDR2 is FYNNEI in the germline V gene.

This chain joins TRBV5-1 and TRBJ2-1; maybe TRBD1 (5 bases). This CDR3 is 18 amino acids long. Trimming left V 1 base short and J 4 bases short, with 21 bases between. CDR1 is SGHRS, CDR2 YFSETQ, per germline. This CDR3 reads CASSLYSGLETSYNEQFF. In DNA form, the CDR3 reads TGCGCCAGCAGCTTGTATTCAGGGTTAGAAACTTCATACAATGAGCAGTTCTTC.

The chain links TRBV30 to TRBJ1-2; 11 positions agree with TRBD1. Unmatched junction bases numbered 6, after V lost 2 bases and J lost 4 bases. The CDR3 runs to 15 residues. CDR1 is GTSNPN and CDR2 is SVGIG in the germline V gene (reference sequence). CDR3 bases: TGTGCCTGGAGTATCGGGACAGGGGGGAGCTATGGCTACACCTTC. Protein: CAWSIGTGGSYGYTF.

The V gene is TRBV19, the J gene TRBJ1-2, with D perhaps matching TRBD1 (5 bases). Germline V CDR1 and CDR2: LNHDA, SQIVND (reference sequence). The CDR3 sequence is 15 residues long. Trimming removed 5 bases at V and 8 bases at J, with 21 bases between. CDR3 bases: TGTGCCAGTAGTTCCCGACAGATGCTTACGCTGGGCTACACCTTC. This encodes CASSSRQMLTLGYTF.

This clone was counted at least ten times. V is TRBV7-9 and J is TRBJ2-3, with TRBD2 matching over 9 bases. Germline V gene data show CDR1 as SEHNR and CDR2 as FQNEAQ (reference sequence). The CDR3 extends over 14 amino acids. V lost 5 bases to trimming and J lost 5 bases; unmatched junction nucleotides: 5. This chain's CDR3 is CASSQGLAQDTQYF. The CDR3 DNA sequence: TGTGCCAGCAGCCAAGGACTAGCGCAAGATACGCAGTATTTT.

This chain uses TRBV10-3 with TRBJ1-1; TRBD1 might be the D (5 bases). CDR3 length: 13 amino acids. Germline-derived CDR1 and CDR2 are ENHRY and SYGVKD. Trimming removed 6 bases from V and 1 base from J, with 9 bases in between. The CDR3 spells CAISRVPNTEAFF. CDR3 DNA sequence: TGTGCCATCAGCAGGGTGCCGAACACTGAAGCTTTCTTT.

The rearrangement joins TRBV9 to TRBJ2-7; 8 bases fit TRBD1. V lost 1 base to trimming and J lost 0 bases; unmatched junction nucleotides: 3. CDR1 is SGDLS, CDR2 YYNGEE, per germline. The CDR3 runs to 15 residues. CDR3 in amino acids: CASSVTDRASYEQYF. Written as DNA, the CDR3 is TGTGCCAGCAGCGTAACGGACAGGGCCTCCTACGAGCAGTACTTC.

This sequence joins TRBV6-6 and TRBJ2-3; tentatively, D is TRBD1 (5 bases). V lost 0 bases to trimming and J lost 8 bases, with 9 bases between them. Germline assignment: CDR1 MNHNY and CDR2 SVGAGI (reference sequence). The CDR3 extends over 13 amino acids. CDR3 bases: TGTGCCAGCAGTTACTCAGAAGGGGCTACGCAGTATTTT. Translating it yields CASSYSEGATQYF.

The chain is built from TRBV19 and TRBJ1-1; TRBD1 agrees at 10 bases. This CDR3 is built from 15 residues. Germline values: CDR1 LNHDA, CDR2 SQIVND (reference sequence). J gave up 4 bases and V 5 bases, and 7 bases lay outside the gene matches. CDR3 residues: CASSPTGGLSTEAFF. DNA of the CDR3: TGTGCCAGTAGTCCGACAGGGGGCCTGAGCACTGAAGCTTTCTTT.

This sequence joins TRBV10-3 and TRBJ2-1, with TRBD2 matching over 11 bases. The CDR3 has 16 residues. J gave up 7 bases and V 2 bases, and 7 bases lay outside the gene matches. Germline CDR1 and CDR2: ENHRY and SYGVKD. CDR3 residues: CAISEPSGGQRNEQFF. Here the CDR3 DNA reads TGTGCCATCAGTGAGCCTAGCGGGGGGCAACGTAATGAGCAGTTCTTC.

This rearrangement joins TRBV6-2 or TRBV6-3 to TRBJ1-5, with D maybe TRBD1 (6 bases). V was trimmed by 2 bases and J by 0 bases, leaving 8 bases between them. The CDR3 runs 15 residues. CDR1 and CDR2 (germline): MNHEY, SVGEGT. The CDR3 region is CASSYGGHSNQPQHF. The CDR3 DNA reads as TGTGCCAGCAGTTACGGGGGCCATAGCAATCAGCCCCAGCATTTT.

The V gene is TRBV2, the J gene TRBJ1-2; 10 nucleotides agree with TRBD1. CDR1 and CDR2 from the germline V gene are SNHLY and FYNNEI. V was clipped by 5 bases and J by 4 bases; unmatched bases: 4. CDR3 size: 14 residues. The CDR3 DNA is TGTGCCAGCAGTCGGGGACAGGGGAGCTATGGCTACACCTTC. It specifies CASSRGQGSYGYTF.

This clone turned up a few times. The chain has TRBV15 and TRBJ2-5, with a tentative D call TRBD2 (5 bases). The germline V gene encodes CDR1 LNHNV and CDR2 YYDKDF (reference sequence). The CDR3 is 15 residues long. The V gene lost 4 bases and the J gene lost 5 bases, with 17 bases spanning the gap. CDR3 sequence (DNA): TGTGCCACCAGCATGAGCCTAGCCAGTGGTGAGACCCAGTACTTC. It translates to CATSMSLASGETQYF.